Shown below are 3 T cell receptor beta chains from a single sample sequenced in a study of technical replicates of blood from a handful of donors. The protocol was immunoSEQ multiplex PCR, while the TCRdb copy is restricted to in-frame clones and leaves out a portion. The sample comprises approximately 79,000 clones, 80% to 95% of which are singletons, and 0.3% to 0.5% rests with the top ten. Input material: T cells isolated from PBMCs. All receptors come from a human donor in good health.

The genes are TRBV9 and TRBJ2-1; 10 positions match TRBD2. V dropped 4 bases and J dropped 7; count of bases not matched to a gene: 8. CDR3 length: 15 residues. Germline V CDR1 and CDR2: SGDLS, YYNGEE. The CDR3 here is CASSQGPSGRNEQFF. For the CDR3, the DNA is TGTGCCAGCAGCCAAGGACCTAGCGGGAGAAATGAGCAGTTCTTC.

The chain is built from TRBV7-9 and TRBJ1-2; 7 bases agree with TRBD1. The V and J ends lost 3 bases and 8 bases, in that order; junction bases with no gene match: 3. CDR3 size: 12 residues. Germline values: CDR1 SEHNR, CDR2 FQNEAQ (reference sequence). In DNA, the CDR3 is TGTGCCAGCAGCTTTGGGGACAGCGGCTACACCTTC. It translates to CASSFGDSGYTF.

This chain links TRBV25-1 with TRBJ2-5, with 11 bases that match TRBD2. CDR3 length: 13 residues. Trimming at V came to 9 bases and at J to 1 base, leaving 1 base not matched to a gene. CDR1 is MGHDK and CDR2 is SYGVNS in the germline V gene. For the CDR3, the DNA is TGTGCCAGTAGCGGGAGGGCCCAAGAGACCCAGTACTTC. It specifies CASSGRAQETQYF.